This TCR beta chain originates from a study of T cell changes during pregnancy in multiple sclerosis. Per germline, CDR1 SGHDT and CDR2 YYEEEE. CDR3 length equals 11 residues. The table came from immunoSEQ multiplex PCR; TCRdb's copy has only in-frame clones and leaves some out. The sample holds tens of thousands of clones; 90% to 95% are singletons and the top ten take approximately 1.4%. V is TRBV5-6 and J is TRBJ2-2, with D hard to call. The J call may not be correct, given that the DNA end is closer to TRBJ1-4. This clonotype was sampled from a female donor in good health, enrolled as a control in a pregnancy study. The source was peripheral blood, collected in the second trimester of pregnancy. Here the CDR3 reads CASSVGGKLFF. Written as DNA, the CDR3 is TGTGCCAGCAGCGTGGGAGGAAAACTGTTTTTT.